The 32 T cell receptor gamma chains listed next were all sequenced from one sample in a study of gamma delta lymphoproliferative disorders and STAT genes. Sequencing used genomic DNA taken from PBMCs of patients and controls. TCRdb re-identified clones in the multiplex PCR reads via CATT. The sample lists 4,000 to 4,500 gamma-chain clones; 7% to 7.5% were seen once. The sequenced sample consisted of blood. The receptors were gathered from a human donor in good health.

Details on this clone: The junction departs from the called germline gene at one end, perhaps through a read error. The V and J genes are TRGV10 and TRGJP1. TCRdb is silent on the J gene; assignment here came from matching the DNA to germline. TRGV10 counts as an open reading frame of uncertain function. This CDR3 comprises 18 residues. The CDR3 nucleotides are TGCAGCGTGGGATTATATATGGGTTCCTACCAGGGTGGTTGGTTCAAGATATTT. Translating gives CSVGLYMGSYQGGWFKIF.

This clone ranks as medium-sized. The rearrangement joins TRGV10 to TRGJP1. No J segment appears in TCRdb, so it was assigned here by matching the sequence to germline. TRGV10 is reported as an ORF; its role is uncertain. Trimming at V came to 8 bases and at J to 0 bases, leaving 7 bases not matched to a gene. The CDR3 consists of 15 residues. In DNA, the CDR3 is TGTGCTGCGTGGGATTCCCATACCACTGGTTGGTTCAAGATATTT. Protein product: CAAWDSHTTGWFKIF.

This clone counts as medium-sized. The chain recombines TRGV8 with TRGJP1. In the absence of a J gene in TCRdb, the DNA was matched to germline to assign it here. The CDR3 sequence is 12 residues long. V lost 6 bases and J lost 7; bases outside the gene matches: 5. Germline lookup yields CDR1 VENAVY and CDR2 YDSYNSRV. The CDR3 region has the DNA TGTGCCACCTGGCCCTATGGTTGGTTCAAGATATTT. Translating gives CATWPYGWFKIF.

Many counts were recorded for this clone. V and J are TRGV4 and TRGJ1 or TRGJ2. Germline lookup yields CDR1 EGSTGY and CDR2 YDSYTSSV. The trim removed 2 bases at V and 12 bases at J, leaving 1 base unmatched. The CDR3 runs to 9 residues. Here the CDR3 DNA reads TGTGCCACCTGGGATGCGAAACTCTTT. This translates into CATWDAKLF.

In this sample, this clone is medium-sized (0.01 to 0.1%). The chain recombines TRGV8 with TRGJP1. The J gene, missing from TCRdb, was assigned here through DNA to germline matching. CDR3 length: 11 residues. Trimming cost V 5 bases and J 8 bases; bases outside gene matches: 2. Germline V lookup: CDR1 VENAVY, CDR2 YDSYNSRV. In DNA form, the CDR3 reads TGTGCCACCTGGGCGGGTTGGTTCAAGATATTT. Protein product: CATWAGWFKIF.

This clone is labeled as medium-sized. The sample carries other DNA sequences with the same CDR3. The chain links TRGV4 to TRGJ1 or TRGJ2. The J gene, not given by TCRdb, was assigned here from a germline match of the nucleotide sequence. Germline CDR1 EGSTGY, CDR2 YDSYTSSV. The trim removed 0 bases at V and 4 bases at J, leaving 3 bases unmatched. The CDR3 is made up of 13 amino acids. This CDR3 reads CATWDGRYYKKLF. The CDR3 nucleotides are TGTGCCACCTGGGATGGGCGATATTATAAGAAACTCTTT.

This clone is judged medium-sized. Because the CDR3's place on the DNA is in doubt, the DNA is left out and the CDR3 is given as listed by TCRdb. Other DNA sequences of this sample code for an identical CDR3. Called V gene: TRGV11; the J gene was not called. TRGV11 falls under the ORF class, with uncertain function. Counting both end residues, the CDR3 totals 23 amino acids. The CDR3 protein is CTTVPAGLTKNRSQDTTGWFKIF.

This clone is judged medium-sized. The rearrangement uses TRGV8 and TRGJP2. Here the J gene came from matching the DNA to germline, since TCRdb omits it. The CDR3 is 13 residues long. V shed 8 bases, J shed 4 bases, and the junction held 7 bases outside the gene matches. Per the germline V gene, CDR1 is VENAVY and CDR2 is YDSYNSRV. The CDR3 nucleotides read TGTGCCACCTCAAAACATAGTGATTGGATCAAGACGTTT. Translation: CATSKHSDWIKTF.

Relative to its sample, this clone is medium-sized (0.01 to 0.1%). The same CDR3 is also encoded by other DNA sequences in this sample. The genes are TRGV2 and TRGJ1 or TRGJ2. Here the J gene came from matching the DNA to germline, since TCRdb omits it. This CDR3 spans 13 amino acids. The germline gives CDR1 EGSNGY, CDR2 YDSYNSKV. V was clipped by 0 bases and J by 5 bases; unmatched bases: 4. For the CDR3, the DNA is TGTGCCACCTGGGACGGGCGGGATTATAAGAAACTCTTT. It encodes CATWDGRDYKKLF.

This clone is categorized as medium-sized. The DNA for the CDR3 is TGTGCCACCTGGGAAAAGGAGGGTTATTATAAGAAACTCTTT. Amino acid sequence: CATWEKEGYYKKLF. This chain joins TRGV5 and TRGJ1 or TRGJ2. TCRdb supplies no J gene; here it was assigned by aligning the nucleotide sequence to germline. Germline assignment: CDR1 VINAFY and CDR2 YDVSNSKD. This CDR3 has 14 amino acids. Germline trimming cut 4 bases from V and 3 bases from J; bases unmatched to any gene: 9.

By share, this clone counts as medium-sized (0.01 to 0.1%). The chain is built from TRGV4 and TRGJ1 or TRGJ2. TCRdb does not report a J gene; here it was assigned by matching the DNA to germline references. The CDR3 is 12 residues long. The germline V gene has CDR1 EGSTGY and CDR2 YDSYTSSV. V lost 4 bases and J lost 12; bases outside the gene matches: 12. The CDR3 protein is CATWDGRLGKLF. Written as DNA, the CDR3 is TGTGCCACCTGGGACGGGCGACTAGGGAAACTCTTT.

The J gene is TRGJ1 or TRGJ2, the V gene TRGV5P. TCRdb lists no J gene, so it was determined here by aligning the DNA to germline. TRGV5P is assigned pseudogene status. The CDR3 totals 13 residues. CDR3 in DNA: TGTGCCACCTGGGGCAGTTATTATTATAAGAAACTCTTT. Translation gives CATWGSYYYKKLF.

This clone was detected many times. The rearrangement uses TRGV9 and TRGJ1 or TRGJ2. Matching the DNA to germline supplied the J gene, which TCRdb does not give. The junction had 7 bases not matched to a gene; V was cut back by 0 bases and J by 5 bases. Germline V gene data show CDR1 as GITISATS and CDR2 as ISYDGTV (reference sequence). CDR3 length: 14 amino acids. Written as DNA, the CDR3 is TGTGCCTTGTGGGAGGTGCCGTCTGATTATAAGAAACTCTTT. Translating it yields CALWEVPSDYKKLF.

This clone was detected ten times or more. The chain uses TRGV9 and TRGJ1 or TRGJ2. Assignment of the J gene here rests on matching the DNA to germline, because TCRdb gives none. Losses at the gene ends were 0 bases for V and 5 bases for J; bases not matched to a gene: 10. The CDR3 has 15 residues. Germline V lookup: CDR1 GITISATS, CDR2 ISYDGTV (reference sequence). For the CDR3, the DNA is TGTGCCTTGTGGGAGGTGAAGGGAAGGCATTATAAGAAACTCTTT. Translation: CALWEVKGRHYKKLF.

By sample share, this clone is medium-sized. The CDR3 bases are TGTGCCACCTGGGAAGGGGGGTATTATAAGAAACTCTTT. Its translation: CATWEGGYYKKLF. This chain links TRGV2 with TRGJ1 or TRGJ2. The J gene, not given by TCRdb, was assigned here from a germline match of the nucleotide sequence. The CDR3 length is 13 residues. Germline trimming cut 4 bases from V and 4 bases from J; bases unmatched to any gene: 7. Germline lookup yields CDR1 EGSNGY and CDR2 YDSYNSKV.

This clone appeared many times. The V gene is TRGV8, the J gene TRGJ1 or TRGJ2. TCRdb leaves out the J gene; it was filled in here by matching the DNA to germline. The ends lost 6 bases at V and 1 base at J; junction bases unmatched: 12. This CDR3 contains 15 residues. Germline V lookup: CDR1 VENAVY, CDR2 YDSYNSRV. The CDR3 nucleotides are TGTGCCACCTGGAGGATAGGTTCAAATTATTATAAGAAACTCTTT. Translating it yields CATWRIGSNYYKKLF.

This clone was detected ten times or more. The CDR3 is CATWVPGAPKLF. In DNA, the CDR3 is TGTGCCACCTGGGTCCCCGGGGCCCCGAAACTCTTT. The rearrangement joins TRGV8 to TRGJ1 or TRGJ2. No J gene was available from TCRdb, and it was assigned here by a germline match of the DNA. The CDR3 has 12 residues. In germline, CDR1 is VENAVY, CDR2 YDSYNSRV. After removal of 5 bases from V and 12 bases from J, the junction contained 13 bases not matched to a gene.

This clone is deemed medium-sized. The chain links TRGV3 to TRGJP2. TCRdb records no J gene; here it was assigned by comparing the DNA to germline. Germline values: CDR1 VTNTFY, CDR2 YDVSTARD (reference sequence). The V gene end was trimmed by 0 bases and the J gene end by 3 bases; junction bases not matched to a gene: 4. CDR3 length: 15 amino acids. CDR3 region: CATWDRIGSDWIKTF. CDR3 nucleotides: TGTGCCACCTGGGACAGGATAGGTAGTGATTGGATCAAGACGTTT.

In this sample, this clone is medium-sized. V and J are TRGV2 and TRGJ1 or TRGJ2. Assignment of the J gene here rests on matching the DNA to germline, because TCRdb gives none. Germline V gene data show CDR1 as EGSNGY and CDR2 as YDSYNSKV. V lost 0 bases, J lost 6 bases, and 5 bases stayed unmatched. This CDR3 has 13 residues. As DNA, the CDR3 is TGTGCCACCTGGGACGGGTGGGCTTATAAGAAACTCTTT. Translated, it gives CATWDGWAYKKLF.

Sample share makes this clone medium-sized. The rearrangement links TRGV10 to TRGJP1. Germline matching of the DNA provided the J gene here, since TCRdb leaves it blank. TRGV10 is sorted into the ORF group, with uncertain function. The CDR3 loop spans 14 amino acids. J was trimmed by 1 base and V by 8 bases; bases with no gene match: 5. CDR3 amino acids: CAAWVITTGWFKIF. CDR3 sequence (DNA): TGTGCTGCGTGGGTCATTACCACTGGTTGGTTCAAGATATTT.

This clone was recorded many times. The chain has TRGV4 and TRGJ1 or TRGJ2. The J gene, not given by TCRdb, was assigned here from a germline match of the nucleotide sequence. Germline CDR1 EGSTGY, CDR2 YDSYTSSV. This CDR3 has 13 amino acids. V was pared by 7 bases and J by 2 bases, with 8 bases of the junction left unmatched. CDR3 DNA: TGTGCCACCTGCGTGCCTTATTATTATAAGAAACTCTTT. This encodes CATCVPYYYKKLF.

This clone is categorized as medium-sized. V and J are TRGV2 and TRGJ1 or TRGJ2. As TCRdb names no J gene, one was assigned here on the basis of a DNA match to germline. Germline CDR1 EGSNGY, CDR2 YDSYNSKV. V gave up 2 bases and J gave up 4 bases; unmatched junction bases: 5. The CDR3 runs to 13 residues. The chain's CDR3 is CATWDVSYYKKLF. In DNA form, the CDR3 reads TGTGCCACCTGGGACGTGAGCTATTATAAGAAACTCTTT.

This clone is judged medium-sized (0.01 to 0.1%). The rearrangement links TRGV4 to TRGJ1 or TRGJ2. Because TCRdb records no J gene, it was assigned here through a match of the DNA to germline. V shed 0 bases, J shed 4 bases, and the junction held 3 bases outside the gene matches. This CDR3 contains 13 residues. Germline loops: CDR1 EGSTGY, CDR2 YDSYTSSV. The CDR3 coding sequence is TGTGCCACCTGGGATGGGACGTATTATAAGAAACTCTTT. Protein: CATWDGTYYKKLF.

This clone showed up many times. Distinct nucleotide sequences in the sample also encode this CDR3. V is TRGV2 and J is TRGJ1 or TRGJ2. TCRdb gives no J gene; it was assigned here by matching the DNA to germline. CDR3 length: 13 residues. The V gene end was trimmed by 0 bases and the J gene end by 3 bases; junction bases not matched to a gene: 2. Looked up from germline, CDR1 is EGSNGY and CDR2 is YDSYNSKV. Here the CDR3 DNA reads TGTGCCACCTGGGACGGGCTTTATTATAAGAAACTCTTT. This codes for CATWDGLYYKKLF.

This clone was counted ten times or more. The J gene is TRGJ1 or TRGJ2, the V gene TRGV9. TCRdb does not report a J gene; here it was assigned by matching the DNA to germline references. After removal of 2 bases from V and 10 bases from J, the junction contained 17 bases not matched to a gene. The germline V gene has CDR1 GITISATS and CDR2 ISYDGTV (reference sequence). This CDR3 region has 15 residues. In DNA, the CDR3 is TGTGCCTTGTGGGAGGCTCCGAACCGAATCAAAAAGAAACTCTTT. Translated, it gives CALWEAPNRIKKKLF.

This clone is deemed medium-sized. The rearrangement joins TRGV4 to TRGJ1 or TRGJ2. TCRdb is silent on the J gene; assignment here came from matching the DNA to germline. V was clipped by 0 bases and J by 1 base; unmatched bases: 6. The CDR3 has 15 amino acids. Per the germline V gene, CDR1 is EGSTGY and CDR2 is YDSYTSSV. The CDR3 DNA reads as TGTGCCACCTGGGATGGGCGTCAAAATTATTATAAGAAACTCTTT. Protein sequence: CATWDGRQNYYKKLF.

This clone is medium-sized (0.01 to 0.1%) within its sample. The rearrangement joins TRGV10 to TRGJP1. TCRdb does not report a J gene; here it was assigned by matching the DNA to germline references. TRGV10 is labeled an ORF, and its function is uncertain. V lost 8 bases and J lost 0; bases outside the gene matches: 10. There are 16 residues in the CDR3. This CDR3 reads CAAWDLPNTTGWFKIF. The CDR3 bases are TGTGCTGCGTGGGATTTACCAAATACCACTGGTTGGTTCAAGATATTT.

This clone was seen only once. The J gene is TRGJP, the V gene TRGV5P. TCRdb gives no J gene; it was assigned here by matching the DNA to germline. TRGV5P is described as a pseudogene. This CDR3 is 14 amino acids long. The CDR3 sequence: CATLGELGKKIKVF. The DNA of the CDR3 is TGTGCCACCTTGGGGGAGTTGGGCAAAAAAATCAAGGTATTT.

This clone is medium-sized. The chain couples TRGV4 to TRGJ1 or TRGJ2. The J gene, not given by TCRdb, was assigned here from a germline match of the nucleotide sequence. V lost 4 bases, J lost 3 bases, and 6 bases stayed unmatched. Germline values: CDR1 EGSTGY, CDR2 YDSYTSSV. The CDR3 consists of 13 residues. The CDR3 DNA sequence: TGTGCCACCTGGGAACCTCCTTATTATAAGAAACTCTTT. Protein: CATWEPPYYKKLF.

At least ten counts were recorded for this clone. The chain employs TRGV4 and TRGJ1 or TRGJ2. TCRdb is silent on the J gene; assignment here came from matching the DNA to germline. This CDR3 has 14 amino acids. V was clipped by 5 bases and J by 0 bases; unmatched bases: 7. Germline V gene lookup returns CDR1 EGSTGY and CDR2 YDSYTSSV. The CDR3 DNA reads TGTGCCACCTGGGCTACCCAGAATTATTATAAGAAACTCTTT. Translating it yields CATWATQNYYKKLF.

This clone is categorized as medium-sized. This specimen includes other DNA sequences encoding the same CDR3. J is TRGJP and V is TRGV9. Because TCRdb records no J gene, it was assigned here through a match of the DNA to germline. V lost 0 bases and J lost 6; bases outside the gene matches: 2. Germline-derived CDR1 and CDR2 are GITISATS and ISYDGTV (reference sequence). CDR3 length: 16 residues. The CDR3 coding sequence is TGTGCCTTGTGGGAGGTGCCAGAGTTGGGCAAAAAAATCAAGGTATTT. It yields the protein CALWEVPELGKKIKVF.

This clone is categorized as medium-sized. No DNA is shown, since the ends of the CDR3 on it are uncertain; the CDR3 is the one TCRdb lists. No J gene was assigned, while the V gene was called as TRGV11. TRGV11 counts as an open reading frame of uncertain function. Both ends counted, the CDR3 spans 17 residues. CDR3 sequence: CTTVPAGLGYVYYKKLF.